In its sample, the clone carrying this T cell receptor (beta chain) was seen a few times. Its cognate antigen is unknown. The source of the sample is a study of cytomegalovirus exposure and HLA in healthy donors. Germline CDR1 MDHEN, CDR2 SYDVKM. V lost 4 bases to trimming and J lost 8 bases; unmatched junction nucleotides: 11. The CDR3 spans 15 residues. Regarding the study as a whole: A later analysis found common viral pathogens apparently linked to several of the most significant clusters.

PCR primers comprised 60 Vbeta and 13 Jbeta primers. The data were produced by immunoSEQ multiplex PCR, yet TCRdb's version contains in-frame clones alone and is incomplete. The sample has 150,000 to 200,000 clones; over 70% are singletons. Sequencing used PBMCs. V and J are TRBV28 and TRBJ1-1, with 9 positions matching TRBD1. This sequence was found in a woman aged 35 to 49 in good health and CMV-seropositive. The CDR3 DNA reads as TGTGCCAGCAGTTCATCCGGGACAGGGATTCGGGAAGCTTTCTTT. Translation gives CASSSSGTGIREAFF.